This T cell receptor beta chain is from a study of technical replicates of blood from several donors. This table comes from immunoSEQ multiplex PCR, and its TCRdb copy is limited to in-frame clones, with some not included. The sample has more than 80,000 clones; around 95% are singletons. This CDR3 is built from 15 residues. V lost 5 bases, J lost 7 bases, and 11 bases stayed unmatched. Germline V CDR1 and CDR2: SNHLY, FYNNEI. The receptor was isolated from a human donor in good health. This chain uses TRBV2 with TRBJ2-1; 7 positions agree with TRBD1. The sample was T cells isolated from PBMCs. The CDR3: CASSLQGSIGNEQFF. CDR3 in DNA: TGTGCCAGCAGTCTACAGGGGAGTATAGGAAATGAGCAGTTCTTC.